This entry lists 9 T cell receptor beta chains sequenced from one sample in a study of regulatory T cells in long-lasting Graves disease. The sample's time point: persistent/refractory GD, antithyroid drugs over 5 years with positive TRAb. PBMC RNA was the source of the TCR library. In building TCR beta libraries, iRepertoire HTBI primers were used together with Arm-PCR of CDR3 regions. From the multiplex PCR reads, TCRdb called clonotypes with MiXCR, one entry per CDR3 protein. The sample shows 400,000 to 600,000 distinct CDR3 sequences, roughly 21% of them seen only once. The specimen comprised peripheral blood mononuclear cells (PBMCs), sampled when the disease was refractory, from a patient treated with antithyroid drugs. The receptors were gathered from a female donor with Graves disease.

Comments on this clonotype: Compared with germline, one end of the junction differs, possibly owing to a read error. This chain uses TRBV6-2 or TRBV6-3 with TRBJ1-1, with D unclear. CDR1 MNHEY and CDR2 SVGEGT come from the germline V gene. This CDR3 contains 14 residues. CDR3 DNA sequence: TGTGCCAGCTGTTACTCACAAGAGAACACTGAAGCTTTCTTT. Protein: CASCYSQENTEAFF.

This clonotype was counted many times. The V gene is TRBV10-3, the J gene TRBJ1-1; 8 bases fit TRBD1. The V segment lost 6 bases and the J segment 2 bases; nucleotides outside the gene matches: 2. Per germline, CDR1 ENHRY and CDR2 SYGVKD. CDR3 length: 13 amino acids. CDR3 residues: CAIRQGGNTEAFF. The CDR3 DNA reads TGTGCCATCAGACAGGGGGGCAACACTGAAGCTTTCTTT.

In this sample, this clonotype turned up many times. The chain carries TRBV2 and TRBJ1-2; the D gene is possibly TRBD1 (5 bases). The CDR3 spans 14 residues. CDR1 is SNHLY and CDR2 is FYNNEI in the germline V gene. Trimming removed 5 bases from V and 3 bases from J, with 13 bases in between. The DNA of the CDR3 is TGTGCCAGCAGTCGGGACCTCTCCTACTATGGCTACACCTTC. This codes for CASSRDLSYYGYTF. Together with reference TRBV2 and TRBJ1-2, the CDR3 gives the full variable domain: EPEVTQTPSHQVTQMGQEVILRCVPISNHLYFYWYRQILGQKVEFLVSFYNNEISEKSEIFDDQFSVERPDGSNFTLKIRSTKLEDSAMYFCASSRDLSYYGYTFGSGTRLTVV.

V is TRBV20-1 and J is TRBJ2-7, with D possibly TRBD1 on 6 matching bases. Germline V gene sequence: CDR1 DFQATT, CDR2 SNEGSKA (reference sequence). This CDR3 has 13 amino acids. V lost 2 bases, J lost 4 bases, and 12 bases lay in between. CDR3 residues: CSARQGLAYEQYF. The CDR3 DNA reads TGCAGTGCTAGACAGGGGCTGGCGTACGAGCAGTACTTC.

The chain recombines TRBV11-2 with TRBJ2-7; D is tentatively TRBD1 or TRBD2 (5 bases each). V was cut by 4 bases and J by 3 bases, with 19 bases left in between. CDR3 length: 16 amino acids. Per germline, CDR1 SGHAT and CDR2 FQNNGV. CDR3 nucleotides: TGTGCCAGCAGCTATAGGGCCGGGACCGCCGGCTACGAGCAGTACTTC. The encoded protein is CASSYRAGTAGYEQYF.

Ten or more counts support this clonotype. The J gene is TRBJ1-1, the V gene TRBV28, with D possibly matching TRBD1 (5 bases). V dropped 5 bases and J dropped 1 base, with 17 bases sitting between them. The CDR3 runs to 16 residues. From germline, CDR1 is MDHEN and CDR2 SYDVKM. CDR3 sequence: CASSAIPRQKNTEAFF. CDR3 DNA sequence: TGTGCCAGCAGTGCTATCCCTAGACAGAAGAACACTGAAGCTTTCTTT.

The rearrangement links TRBV24-1 to TRBJ1-1, with D maybe TRBD1 (5 bases). Germline assignment: CDR1 KGHDR and CDR2 SFDVKD. Trimming shortened V by 4 bases and J by 2 bases, and 10 bases separated the two germline ends. The CDR3 sequence is 14 residues long. CDR3 DNA: TGTGCCACCAGTGAGGCCGGGACCAACACTGAAGCTTTCTTT. This codes for CATSEAGTNTEAFF.

This chain connects TRBV7-9 to TRBJ1-1, with D tentatively TRBD1 (6 bases). V lost 5 bases and J 0 bases, leaving 13 bases between the germline ends. The CDR3 loop spans 15 amino acids. CDR1 SEHNR and CDR2 FQNEAQ come from the germline V gene (reference sequence). CDR3 in amino acids: CASSPMGHMNTEAFF. Here the CDR3 DNA reads TGTGCCAGCAGCCCGATGGGACATATGAACACTGAAGCTTTCTTT.

This clonotype occurred many times. The rearrangement links TRBV28 to TRBJ1-5; possible D gene TRBD1, 6 bases. CDR1 and CDR2 from the germline V gene are MDHEN and SYDVKM. The CDR3 has 14 residues. V lost 7 bases to trimming and J lost 11 bases, with 21 bases between them. DNA of the CDR3: TGTGCCAGCATCTCGGGACACCGGAGATCGGCCCAGCATTTT. Translated, it gives CASISGHRRSAQHF.